A selection of T cell receptor beta chains follows, all from one sample in a study of T cells in Graves' hyperthyroidism and ophthalmopathy. A single record per CDR3 protein comes from TCRdb applying MiXCR to the multiplex PCR reads. The sample lists some 440,000 distinct CDR3 sequences; around 14% were seen once. The source material was blood. These TCRs come from a young woman with Graves' hyperthyroidism. Both conserved end residues are part of each CDR3. D genes are given only for firm matches. Size tells how often a clone was seen (once, few, many) or the class of an expanded clone, and some rows leave it out.

len: 11
abundance: NA
j_gene: TRBJ1-1
v_gene: TRBV6-4
d_gene: NA
CDR3aa: CANFLGTEAFF
CDR3nt: TGTGCCAACTTTTTAGGCACTGAAGCTTTCTTT

len: 14
abundance: NA
j_gene: TRBJ2-7
v_gene: TRBV19
d_gene: NA
CDR3aa: CASSMVQGPYEQYF
CDR3nt: TGTGCCAGTAGTATGGTTCAGGGACCCTACGAGCAGTACTTC

len: 13
abundance: many
j_gene: TRBJ2-7
v_gene: TRBV29-1
d_gene: NA
CDR3aa: CSVVDYPSYEQYF
CDR3nt: TGCAGCGTTGTCGACTACCCATCCTACGAGCAGTACTTC

len: 18
abundance: NA
j_gene: TRBJ2-3
v_gene: TRBV11-2
d_gene: NA
CDR3aa: CASSQGVISVVETDTQYF
CDR3nt: TGTGCCAGCAGCCAAGGTGTTATTAGCGTAGTCGAGACAGATACGCAGTATTTT

len: 14
abundance: many
j_gene: TRBJ2-1
v_gene: TRBV6-1
d_gene: TRBD2
CDR3aa: CASSGTSGRNEQFF
CDR3nt: TGTGCCAGCAGTGGGACTAGCGGGAGAAATGAGCAGTTCTTC

len: 16
abundance: many
j_gene: TRBJ2-1
v_gene: TRBV2
d_gene: TRBD2
CDR3aa: CASSSQLAISYNEQFF
CDR3nt: TGTGCCAGCAGCAGTCAACTAGCGATTTCCTACAATGAGCAGTTCTTC

len: 13
abundance: NA
j_gene: TRBJ1-2
v_gene: TRBV24-1
d_gene: NA
CDR3aa: CATSETDFYGYTF
CDR3nt: TGTGCCACCAGTGAGACCGACTTCTATGGCTACACCTTC

len: 17
abundance: many
j_gene: TRBJ2-1
v_gene: TRBV4-1
d_gene: NA
CDR3aa: CASSQDFRLVGYNEQFF
CDR3nt: TGCGCCAGCAGCCAAGATTTTCGACTAGTCGGCTACAATGAGCAGTTCTTC

len: 18
abundance: NA
j_gene: TRBJ1-5
v_gene: TRBV5-5
d_gene: NA
CDR3aa: CASSLSFSGVIYNQPQHF
CDR3nt: TGTGCCAGCAGCTTGAGTTTCTCAGGGGTTATTTACAATCAGCCCCAGCATTTT

len: 17
abundance: many
j_gene: TRBJ1-4
v_gene: TRBV3-1
d_gene: NA
CDR3aa: CASSPPGRGATNEKLFF
CDR3nt: TGTGCCAGCAGCCCCCCGGGCAGGGGTGCAACTAATGAAAAACTGTTTTTT

len: 13
abundance: many
j_gene: TRBJ2-3
v_gene: TRBV29-1
d_gene: NA
CDR3aa: CSVENGAGDTQYF
CDR3nt: TGCAGCGTTGAAAATGGGGCCGGAGATACGCAGTATTTT

len: 21
abundance: few
j_gene: TRBJ2-3
v_gene: TRBV13
d_gene: TRBD2
CDR3aa: CASSPNMEVPGLAGTTDTQYF
CDR3nt: TGTGCCAGCAGCCCTAATATGGAGGTCCCGGGACTAGCGGGGACCACAGATACGCAGTATTTT

len: 18
abundance: many
j_gene: TRBJ1-5
v_gene: TRBV7-8
d_gene: TRBD1
CDR3aa: CASSLAEQGIGSNQPQHF
CDR3nt: TGTGCCAGCAGCTTAGCCGAACAGGGGATAGGGAGCAATCAGCCCCAGCATTTT

len: 14
abundance: many
j_gene: TRBJ1-3
v_gene: TRBV10-3
d_gene: TRBD1
CDR3aa: CAITPGQGGNTIYF
CDR3nt: TGTGCCATCACTCCGGGACAGGGGGGAAACACCATATATTTT

len: 14
abundance: NA
j_gene: TRBJ1-2
v_gene: TRBV4-1
d_gene: NA
CDR3aa: CASSQDTDLLGYTF
CDR3nt: TGCGCCAGCAGCCAAGATACGGATCTCCTTGGCTACACCTTC

len: 20
abundance: many
j_gene: TRBJ2-1
v_gene: TRBV7-3
d_gene: NA
CDR3aa: CASSPQGSTPTGAGGNEQFF
CDR3nt: TGTGCCAGCAGCCCACAGGGGTCGACCCCGACGGGAGCAGGGGGCAATGAGCAGTTCTTC

len: 16
abundance: few
j_gene: TRBJ1-2
v_gene: TRBV11-2
d_gene: NA
CDR3aa: CASSLELRGRSGGYTF
CDR3nt: TGTGCCAGCAGCTTAGAACTTCGGGGGCGCTCGGGGGGCTACACCTTC

len: 16
abundance: many
j_gene: TRBJ2-7
v_gene: TRBV12-3/TRBV12-4
d_gene: TRBD2
CDR3aa: CASSLARGRVGNEQYF
CDR3nt: TGTGCCAGCAGTTTAGCACGCGGGAGGGTTGGCAACGAGCAGTACTTC

len: 15
abundance: few
j_gene: TRBJ1-5
v_gene: TRBV19
d_gene: NA
CDR3aa: CASKREVWDNQPQHF
CDR3nt: TGTGCCAGTAAGAGGGAAGTGTGGGACAATCAGCCCCAGCATTTT

len: 16
abundance: NA
j_gene: TRBJ2-2
v_gene: TRBV10-3
d_gene: TRBD2
CDR3aa: CAISYSGTGGAGELFF
CDR3nt: TGTGCCATCAGCTACAGCGGGACCGGGGGGGCCGGGGAGCTGTTTTTT

len: 14
abundance: NA
j_gene: TRBJ2-7
v_gene: TRBV6-1
d_gene: TRBD2
CDR3aa: CASSERSSGYEQYF
CDR3nt: TGTGCCAGCAGTGAACGGTCTAGCGGCTACGAGCAGTACTTC

len: 15
abundance: many
j_gene: TRBJ1-6
v_gene: TRBV2
d_gene: NA
CDR3aa: CASSTGTGLNSPLHF
CDR3nt: TGTGCCAGCAGTACCGGGACCGGTCTTAATTCACCCCTCCACTTT

len: 15
abundance: many
j_gene: TRBJ2-1
v_gene: TRBV5-4
d_gene: NA
CDR3aa: CASSPDLSGYNEQFF
CDR3nt: TGTGCCAGCAGCCCTGACCTCTCGGGGTACAATGAGCAGTTCTTC

len: 13
abundance: NA
j_gene: TRBJ2-7
v_gene: TRBV11-1
d_gene: TRBD2
CDR3aa: CASSPGTSGRQYF
CDR3nt: TGTGCCAGCAGCCCCGGGACTAGCGGAAGGCAGTACTTC

len: 15
abundance: NA
j_gene: TRBJ1-1
v_gene: TRBV19
d_gene: NA
CDR3aa: CASSPSARRNTEAFF
CDR3nt: TGTGCCAGTAGCCCCTCCGCCAGGCGGAACACTGAAGCTTTCTTT

len: 16
abundance: many
j_gene: TRBJ2-4
v_gene: TRBV13
d_gene: NA
CDR3aa: CASRWRGSVAKNIQYF
CDR3nt: TGTGCCAGCAGGTGGAGAGGGTCTGTAGCCAAAAACATTCAGTACTTC

len: 14
abundance: many
j_gene: TRBJ2-2
v_gene: TRBV28
d_gene: NA
CDR3aa: CASRFSSNTGELFF
CDR3nt: TGTGCCAGCCGATTCTCGAGTAACACCGGGGAGCTGTTTTTT

len: 14
abundance: NA
j_gene: TRBJ1-6
v_gene: TRBV7-3
d_gene: NA
CDR3aa: CASSLTGINSPLHF
CDR3nt: TGTGCCAGCAGCTTAACGGGGATCAATTCACCCCTCCACTTT

len: 17
abundance: NA
j_gene: TRBJ2-1
v_gene: TRBV9
d_gene: TRBD2
CDR3aa: CASSHRTSGGNYNEQFF
CDR3nt: TGTGCCAGCAGTCACAGGACTAGCGGGGGCAACTACAATGAGCAGTTCTTC

len: 20
abundance: NA
j_gene: TRBJ2-1
v_gene: TRBV9
d_gene: TRBD2
CDR3aa: CASSVSTGTSGGAFTNEQFF
CDR3nt: TGTGCCAGCAGCGTGTCAACCGGGACTAGCGGGGGGGCCTTTACCAATGAGCAGTTCTTC

len: 15
abundance: many
j_gene: TRBJ2-3
v_gene: TRBV5-1
d_gene: NA
CDR3aa: CASSPRGGGADTQYF
CDR3nt: TGCGCCAGCAGCCCCAGGGGAGGGGGCGCAGATACGCAGTATTTT

len: 15
abundance: NA
j_gene: TRBJ2-3
v_gene: TRBV11-2
d_gene: TRBD2
CDR3aa: CASSRRGGTADTQYF
CDR3nt: TGTGCCAGCAGCCGGCGGGGGGGTACCGCAGATACGCAGTATTTT

len: 11
abundance: many
j_gene: TRBJ1-2
v_gene: TRBV30
d_gene: NA
CDR3aa: CAWSGDRRYTF
CDR3nt: TGTGCCTGGAGTGGCGACAGACGCTACACCTTC

len: 15
abundance: NA
j_gene: TRBJ2-1
v_gene: TRBV11-1
d_gene: TRBD1
CDR3aa: CASSLGQGVEVEQFF
CDR3nt: TGTGCCAGCAGCTTAGGACAGGGGGTGGAAGTTGAGCAGTTCTTC

len: 14
abundance: many
j_gene: TRBJ2-7
v_gene: TRBV6-2/TRBV6-3
d_gene: NA
CDR3aa: CASSYGESSYEQYF
CDR3nt: TGTGCCAGCAGTTACGGGGAATCAAGCTACGAGCAGTACTTC

len: 11
abundance: many
j_gene: TRBJ1-1
v_gene: TRBV30
d_gene: NA
CDR3aa: CAWSDSGWAFF
CDR3nt: TGTGCCTGGAGTGACTCAGGGTGGGCTTTCTTT

len: 15
abundance: NA
j_gene: TRBJ2-3
v_gene: TRBV6-2/TRBV6-3
d_gene: TRBD1
CDR3aa: CASRRQGAGTDTQYF
CDR3nt: TGTGCCAGCAGACGTCAGGGGGCTGGCACAGATACGCAGTATTTT

len: 15
abundance: few
j_gene: TRBJ2-5
v_gene: TRBV5-1
d_gene: TRBD2
CDR3aa: CASTPSGRVRETQYF
CDR3nt: TGCGCCAGCACCCCTAGCGGGAGGGTGCGGGAGACCCAGTACTTC

len: 13
abundance: many
j_gene: TRBJ2-7
v_gene: TRBV6-1
d_gene: NA
CDR3aa: CASSEKEGYEQYF
CDR3nt: TGTGCCAGCAGTGAAAAGGAGGGCTACGAGCAGTACTTC

len: 13
abundance: many
j_gene: TRBJ1-1
v_gene: TRBV2
d_gene: NA
CDR3aa: CASSGRGGTEAFF
CDR3nt: TGTGCCAGCAGTGGAAGAGGGGGCACTGAAGCTTTCTTT

len: 13
abundance: many
j_gene: TRBJ1-4
v_gene: TRBV20-1
d_gene: NA
CDR3aa: CSANGGPGEKLFF
CDR3nt: TGCAGTGCGAATGGGGGGCCTGGTGAAAAACTGTTTTTT

len: 16
abundance: many
j_gene: TRBJ2-3
v_gene: TRBV11-2
d_gene: NA
CDR3aa: CASSTSRASATDTQYF
CDR3nt: TGTGCCAGCAGCACCTCGCGGGCTAGCGCGACAGATACGCAGTATTTT

len: 15
abundance: many
j_gene: TRBJ2-5
v_gene: TRBV12-3/TRBV12-4
d_gene: NA
CDR3aa: CASSPPTGGSKTQYF
CDR3nt: TGTGCCAGCAGCCCCCCTACGGGGGGCTCAAAGACCCAGTACTTC

len: 12
abundance: many
j_gene: TRBJ2-7
v_gene: TRBV19
d_gene: TRBD1
CDR3aa: CASRGQGDEQYF
CDR3nt: TGTGCCAGTAGGGGACAGGGCGACGAGCAGTACTTC

len: 14
abundance: NA
j_gene: TRBJ1-3
v_gene: TRBV12-3/TRBV12-4
d_gene: NA
CDR3aa: CASSPLRSGNTIYF
CDR3nt: TGTGCCAGCAGTCCTCTGCGCTCTGGAAACACCATATATTTT

len: 14
abundance: NA
j_gene: TRBJ1-6
v_gene: TRBV5-4
d_gene: TRBD1
CDR3aa: CASSGGGQNSPLHF
CDR3nt: TGTGCCAGCAGCGGGGGGGGACAGAACTCACCCCTCCACTTT

len: 14
abundance: NA
j_gene: TRBJ2-5
v_gene: TRBV5-5
d_gene: NA
CDR3aa: CASSLGPEQETQYF
CDR3nt: TGTGCCAGCAGCTTGGGGCCAGAGCAAGAGACCCAGTACTTC

len: 14
abundance: many
j_gene: TRBJ1-2
v_gene: TRBV20-1
d_gene: NA
CDR3aa: CSARDPGYRYGYTF
CDR3nt: TGCAGTGCTAGAGATCCGGGCTACCGGTATGGCTACACCTTC

len: 14
abundance: many
j_gene: TRBJ1-6
v_gene: TRBV11-2
d_gene: NA
CDR3aa: CASSMDSGNSPLHF
CDR3nt: TGTGCCAGCAGCATGGACAGTGGGAATTCACCCCTCCACTTT

len: 22
abundance: NA
j_gene: TRBJ2-1
v_gene: TRBV4-2
d_gene: TRBD2
CDR3aa: CASSQGIGYASGVPSSYNEQFF
CDR3nt: TGTGCCAGCAGCCAGGGTATCGGGTACGCTAGCGGGGTGCCGAGCTCCTACAATGAGCAGTTCTTC

len: 14
abundance: NA
j_gene: TRBJ2-1
v_gene: TRBV19
d_gene: NA
CDR3aa: CASSITGNYNEQFF
CDR3nt: TGTGCCAGTAGTATAACAGGTAACTACAATGAGCAGTTCTTC

len: 14
abundance: few
j_gene: TRBJ2-1
v_gene: TRBV27
d_gene: NA
CDR3aa: CASSAGPTYNEQFF
CDR3nt: TGTGCCAGCAGTGCGGGCCCCACCTACAATGAGCAGTTCTTC

len: 19
abundance: many
j_gene: TRBJ1-1
v_gene: TRBV27
d_gene: NA
CDR3aa: CASSNNNYGVGIWNTEAFF
CDR3nt: TGTGCCAGCAGCAACAATAATTATGGGGTAGGTATTTGGAACACTGAAGCTTTCTTT

len: 15
abundance: few
j_gene: TRBJ2-7
v_gene: TRBV4-2
d_gene: NA
CDR3aa: CASSQDWQGAYEQYF
CDR3nt: TGTGCCAGCAGCCAAGATTGGCAGGGAGCCTACGAGCAGTACTTC

len: 12
abundance: many
j_gene: TRBJ2-7
v_gene: TRBV2
d_gene: TRBD2
CDR3aa: CASGGTNNEQYF
CDR3nt: TGTGCCAGCGGTGGGACTAACAACGAGCAGTACTTC

len: 14
abundance: many
j_gene: TRBJ2-1
v_gene: TRBV28
d_gene: NA
CDR3aa: CASSLLRVGNEQFF
CDR3nt: TGTGCCAGCAGTTTATTAAGGGTTGGTAATGAGCAGTTCTTC

len: 18
abundance: many
j_gene: TRBJ1-1
v_gene: TRBV18
d_gene: NA
CDR3aa: CASSPLHPPDTSNTEAFF
CDR3nt: TGTGCCAGCTCACCCCTCCACCCTCCGGACACATCGAACACTGAAGCTTTCTTT

len: 15
abundance: NA
j_gene: TRBJ2-1
v_gene: TRBV7-8
d_gene: NA
CDR3aa: CASSPPGRSYNEQFF
CDR3nt: TGTGCCAGCAGCCCCCCGGGTAGGTCCTACAATGAGCAGTTCTTC

len: 16
abundance: many
j_gene: TRBJ1-2
v_gene: TRBV2
d_gene: NA
CDR3aa: CARAAAGTSSNYGYTF
CDR3nt: TGTGCCAGGGCGGCCGCAGGGACATCATCCAACTATGGCTACACCTTC

len: 13
abundance: NA
j_gene: TRBJ2-5
v_gene: TRBV7-9
d_gene: NA
CDR3aa: CASSLNTQETQYF
CDR3nt: TGTGCCAGCAGCTTGAATACGCAAGAGACCCAGTACTTC